This T cell receptor beta chain originates from a study of CD8 T cells in ankylosing spondylitis. The CDR3 extends over 14 amino acids. With 5 bases removed from V and 2 bases from J, the gap between germline ends came to 11 bases. Study results and limitations: From matched ankylosing spondylitis synovial fluid, disease-linked clones were reportedly recovered at significantly enriched levels.

From the 5' RACE reads, TCRdb called clonotypes with MiXCR, one entry per CDR3 protein. The repertoire holds roughly 160,000 distinct CDR3 sequences, with roughly 10% as singletons. This clonotype was counted many times. Its target is not known. The sequenced sample consisted of blood, either unsorted or a sorted T cell fraction (not recorded which). The clonotype comes from a male donor with ankylosing spondylitis or in good health (not recorded which). The J gene is TRBJ2-3, the V gene TRBV12-3 or TRBV12-4; no clear D gene. CDR3 residues: CASSPARTTDTQYF. The CDR3 DNA is TGTGCCAGCAGTCCCGCCAGGACCACAGATACGCAGTATTTT.